This T cell receptor beta chain was sequenced for a study of control samples from healthy donors and cancer patients. This clone showed up just once. From germline, CDR1 is SGHTA and CDR2 FQGTGA. The V end was cut by 6 bases, the J end by 1 base, with 12 bases between. This CDR3 region has 14 residues. Profiling relied on immunoSEQ multiplex PCR, and the TCRdb table lists in-frame clones only, not all of them. The sample has 150,000 to 200,000 clones; about 90% are singletons. Sequenced sample: blood. This receptor was taken from a woman between 45 and 60 years old in good health. J is TRBJ1-1 and V is TRBV7-3, with a weak D call TRBD1 (5 bases). The CDR3 loop is CASSYDSRNTEAFF. For the CDR3, the DNA is TGTGCCAGCAGTTATGACAGTAGGAACACTGAAGCTTTCTTT. Full variable domain (remainder filled in from reference TRBV7-3 and TRBJ1-1): GAGVSQTPSNKVTEKGKYVELRCDPISGHTALYWYRQSLGQGPEFLIYFQGTGAADDSGLPNDRFFAVRPEGSVSTLKIQRTERGDSAVYLCASSYDSRNTEAFFGQGTRLTVV.